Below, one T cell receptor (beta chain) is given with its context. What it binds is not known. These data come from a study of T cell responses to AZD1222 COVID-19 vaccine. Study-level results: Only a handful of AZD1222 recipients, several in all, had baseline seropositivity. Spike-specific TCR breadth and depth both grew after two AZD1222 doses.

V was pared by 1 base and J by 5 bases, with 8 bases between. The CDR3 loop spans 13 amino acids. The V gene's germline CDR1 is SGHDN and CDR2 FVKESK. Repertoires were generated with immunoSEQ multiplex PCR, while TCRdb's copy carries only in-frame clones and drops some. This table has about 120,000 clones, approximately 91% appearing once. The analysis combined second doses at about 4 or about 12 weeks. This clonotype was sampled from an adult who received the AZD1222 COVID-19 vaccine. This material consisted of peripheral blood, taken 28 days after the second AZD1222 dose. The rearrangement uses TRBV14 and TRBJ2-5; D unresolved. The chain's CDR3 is CASSQVIAETQYF. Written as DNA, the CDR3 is TGTGCCAGCAGCCAAGTAATTGCGGAGACCCAGTACTTC. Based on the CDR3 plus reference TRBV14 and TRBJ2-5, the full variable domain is EAGVTQFPSHSVIEKGQTVTLRCDPISGHDNLYWYRRVMGKEIKFLLHFVKESKQDESGMPNNRFLAERTGGTYSTLKVQPAELEDSGVYFCASSQVIAETQYFGPGTRLLVL.